This is a list of T cell receptor beta chains from one sample in a study of sequential checkpoint blockade in melanoma. TCRdb keeps only in-frame clones here, not all; method: immunoSEQ multiplex PCR. The sample shows approximately 2,500 clones, 15% to 20% of them seen only once. The specimen comprised tumor tissue (inferred from file names), sampled from a patient given nivolumab and ipilimumab in sequence. The receptors originated from a human donor with melanoma. The CDR3 runs from the conserved cysteine through the conserved F or W. The D gene is left open where the match is weak. Clone size is not always given. Where it is, it says once, few, many or a class for expanded clones.

clone_size	d_call	j_call	v_call	cdr3_aa	cdr3_nt
medium-sized	-	TRBJ1-2	TRBV6-8	CASSRGGRVYGYTF	TGTGCCAGCTCAAGGGGAGGTAGAGTCTATGGCTACACCTTC
-	-	TRBJ1-1	TRBV14	CASSPRRVGTEAFF	TGTGCCAGCAGCCCCAGGAGGGTCGGCACTGAAGCTTTCTTT
medium-sized	TRBD1	TRBJ2-5	TRBV11-3	CASSSRDRGWETQYF	TGTGCCAGCAGCTCCCGGGACAGGGGATGGGAGACCCAGTACTTC
-	-	TRBJ1-1	TRBV6-8	CASSYSDRGTEAFF	TGTGCCAGCAGTTACTCCGATCGGGGCACTGAAGCTTTCTTT
-	-	TRBJ1-2	TRBV6-8	CASTTTGYGYTF	TGTGCCAGCACCACGACAGGATATGGCTACACCTTC
-	-	TRBJ1-3	TRBV18	CASSPPYGRNTIYF	TGTGCCAGCTCACCACCGTACGGAAGAAACACCATATATTTT
few	TRBD1	TRBJ1-4	TRBV6-8	CASSYSGTATNEKLFF	TGTGCCAGCAGTTACTCGGGGACAGCAACTAATGAAAAACTGTTTTTT
medium-sized	-	TRBJ1-1	TRBV11-3	CASSYNPGLSTEAFF	TGTGCCAGCAGTTACAACCCGGGGCTGAGCACTGAAGCTTTCTTT
medium-sized	TRBD1	TRBJ1-1	TRBV11-3	CASSLQGDTNTEAFF	TGTGCCAGCAGCTTACAGGGGGATACGAACACTGAAGCTTTCTTT
-	TRBD2	TRBJ2-1	TRBV12-5	CASGDTSGPRNEQFF	TGTGCTAGTGGGGACACTAGCGGGCCGCGCAATGAGCAGTTCTTC
medium-sized	-	TRBJ2-3	TRBV11-3	CASSPPGLTDTQYF	TGTGCCAGCAGCCCCCCAGGGTTGACAGATACGCAGTATTTT
medium-sized	-	TRBJ2-5	TRBV11-3	CASSFGWEQETQYF	TGTGCCAGCAGCTTTGGGTGGGAGCAAGAGACCCAGTACTTC
-	TRBD1	TRBJ2-6	TRBV19	CASRTGTGDPGANVLTF	TGTGCCAGTAGAACCGGGACAGGGGATCCTGGGGCCAACGTCCTGACTTTC
-	-	TRBJ2-7	TRBV19	CATQSYNAYEQYF	TGTGCCACCCAGTCGTACAATGCCTACGAGCAGTACTTC
few	-	TRBJ1-1	TRBV9	CASSEGNTEAFF	TGTGCCAGCAGTGAAGGAAACACTGAAGCTTTCTTT
few	-	TRBJ2-7	TRBV6-8	CASSYGDSTSYEQYF	TGTGCCAGCAGTTACGGAGACAGTACCTCCTACGAGCAGTACTTC
-	TRBD1	TRBJ1-1	TRBV30	CAWTGGAGTEAFF	TGTGCCTGGACAGGGGGCGCGGGCACTGAAGCTTTCTTT
-	TRBD2	TRBJ2-1	TRBV19	CASGGTSGISWDEQFF	TGTGCCAGTGGCGGGACTAGCGGGATTTCGTGGGATGAGCAGTTCTTC
-	TRBD2	TRBJ2-7	TRBV5-1	CASSPTSGGYEQYF	TGCGCCAGCAGTCCGACTAGCGGGGGTTACGAGCAGTACTTC
-	-	TRBJ1-4	TRBV1	CASSQEQGQGEKLFF	TGCGCCAGCAGCCAAGAGCAGGGCCAAGGAGAAAAACTGTTTTTT
few	-	TRBJ1-5	TRBV11-3	CASSPTTETNQPQHF	TGTGCCAGCAGCCCAACGACAGAGACAAATCAGCCCCAGCATTTT
few	TRBD2	TRBJ2-1	TRBV11-3	CASSLVGSGRGSYNEQFF	TGTGCCAGCAGCTTAGTCGGTAGCGGGAGGGGGTCCTACAATGAGCAGTTCTTC
many	-	TRBJ2-4	TRBV11-3	CASSLAGSGLAKNIQYF	TGTGCCAGCAGCTTGGCTGGTAGCGGCCTAGCCAAAAACATTCAGTACTTC
many	-	TRBJ1-2	TRBV11-3	CASTRDGGDRGYTF	TGTGCCAGCACCCGCGATGGGGGGGACCGAGGCTACACCTTC
-	-	TRBJ2-6	TRBV29-1	CSSRWWYQLDSGANVLTF	TGCAGCTCCCGTTGGTGGTATCAGTTGGACTCTGGGGCCAACGTCCTGACTTTC
-	-	TRBJ2-5	TRBV6-8	CASSPLRSETQYF	TGTGCCAGCAGTCCGTTAAGGAGCGAGACCCAGTACTTC
few	-	TRBJ2-7	TRBV11-3	CASSFWEKSYEQYF	TGTGCCAGCAGCTTCTGGGAGAAGTCCTACGAGCAGTACTTC
medium-sized	-	TRBJ1-2	TRBV6-8	CASRPPGAKMDGYTF	TGTGCCAGCAGACCCCCGGGCGCCAAAATGGATGGCTACACCTTC
many	-	TRBJ1-2	TRBV11-3	CASSDSRGAASRYYGYTF	TGTGCCAGCAGCGACTCCCGGGGGGCCGCCTCCCGCTACTATGGCTACACCTTC
-	TRBD1	TRBJ1-2	TRBV30	CAGVWTGVGYTF	TGTGCCGGGGTCTGGACAGGGGTTGGCTACACCTTC
few	-	TRBJ2-5	TRBV28	CASSLGGGGEAQYF	TGTGCCAGCAGTTTAGGCGGCGGAGGGGAGGCCCAGTACTTC
-	-	TRBJ2-3	TRBV5-1	CASSSTPTSTDTQYF	TGCGCCAGCAGCTCTACACCTACTAGCACAGATACGCAGTATTTT
many	-	TRBJ1-2	TRBV11-3	CASTPEGLQFYGYTF	TGTGCCAGCACCCCAGAGGGACTGCAGTTCTATGGCTACACCTTC
-	TRBD2	TRBJ2-5	TRBV18	CASSPPISSGRLERETQYF	TGTGCCAGCTCACCCCCGATCTCTAGCGGGAGGCTGGAGCGAGAGACCCAGTACTTC
-	-	TRBJ2-4	TRBV6-8	CASRDTDNRAKNIQYF	TGTGCCAGCAGAGATACCGACAATCGAGCCAAAAACATTCAGTACTTC
medium-sized	-	TRBJ2-7	TRBV6-8	CASRAGPRDYEQYF	TGTGCCAGCAGGGCGGGACCTAGGGACTACGAGCAGTACTTC
many	TRBD2	TRBJ2-1	TRBV11-3	CASSLGGLAGVGEQFF	TGTGCCAGCAGCTTAGGCGGACTAGCGGGAGTCGGTGAGCAGTTCTTC
-	-	TRBJ2-7	TRBV18	CASSFGTPNYEQYF	TGTGCCAGCTCATTCGGGACACCGAACTACGAGCAGTACTTC
-	-	TRBJ2-7	TRBV6-8	CASSSAETNEQYF	TGTGCCAGCAGTTCCGCGGAAACTAACGAGCAGTACTTC
-	TRBD2	TRBJ2-1	TRBV5-1	CASSTTTSGSYNEQFF	TGCGCCAGCAGCACGACGACTAGCGGGAGCTACAATGAGCAGTTCTTC
few	-	TRBJ2-7	TRBV7-1	CASSAGRGYEQYF	TGTGCCAGCAGCGCAGGAAGGGGCTACGAGCAGTACTTC
-	TRBD2	TRBJ2-7	TRBV30	CAWTSGGAGHEQYF	TGTGCCTGGACTAGCGGGGGGGCCGGACACGAGCAGTACTTC
many	-	TRBJ1-2	TRBV11-3	CASSLGWAGGYGYTF	TGTGCCAGCAGCTTAGGATGGGCGGGAGGCTATGGCTACACCTTC
few	-	TRBJ1-2	TRBV28	CASRPAGAILRTF	TGTGCCAGCAGACCAGCTGGGGCAATACTACGGACCTTC
medium-sized	TRBD2	TRBJ2-3	TRBV6-8	CASSQKRGTQYF	TGTGCCAGCAGTCAAAAGCGGGGTACGCAGTATTTT
-	-	TRBJ1-3	TRBV19	CASSVDSYSGNTIYF	TGTGCCAGTAGTGTCGACAGTTACTCTGGAAACACCATATATTTT
-	-	TRBJ2-2	TRBV6-8	CASKVRRNTGELFF	TGTGCCAGCAAGGTTAGGAGAAACACCGGGGAGCTGTTTTTT
medium-sized	TRBD1	TRBJ2-3	TRBV11-3	CASSFQAGTDTSTDTQYF	TGTGCCAGCAGCTTCCAAGCCGGGACAGATACGAGCACAGATACGCAGTATTTT
few	TRBD1	TRBJ1-3	TRBV6-8	CASGTDSGNTIYF	TGTGCCAGCGGGACAGACTCTGGAAACACCATATATTTT
few	-	TRBJ1-2	TRBV28	CASSLWVGGYTF	TGTGCCAGCAGTTTATGGGTGGGGGGCTACACCTTC